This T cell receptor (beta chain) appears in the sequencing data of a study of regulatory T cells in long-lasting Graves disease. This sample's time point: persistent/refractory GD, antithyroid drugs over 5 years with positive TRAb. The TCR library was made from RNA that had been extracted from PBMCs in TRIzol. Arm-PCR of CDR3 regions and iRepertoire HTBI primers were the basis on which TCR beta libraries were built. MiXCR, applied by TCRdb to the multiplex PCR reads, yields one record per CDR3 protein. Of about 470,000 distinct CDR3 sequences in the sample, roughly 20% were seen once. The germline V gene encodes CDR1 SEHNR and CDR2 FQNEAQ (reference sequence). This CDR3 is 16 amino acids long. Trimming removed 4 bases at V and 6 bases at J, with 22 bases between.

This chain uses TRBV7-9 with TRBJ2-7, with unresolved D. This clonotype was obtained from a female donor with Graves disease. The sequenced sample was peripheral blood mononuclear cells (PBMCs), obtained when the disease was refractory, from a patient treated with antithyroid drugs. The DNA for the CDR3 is TGTGCCAGCAGCTCCGAATGGGCAACCGAGCTCGGCGAGCAGTACTTC. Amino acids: CASSSEWATELGEQYF.